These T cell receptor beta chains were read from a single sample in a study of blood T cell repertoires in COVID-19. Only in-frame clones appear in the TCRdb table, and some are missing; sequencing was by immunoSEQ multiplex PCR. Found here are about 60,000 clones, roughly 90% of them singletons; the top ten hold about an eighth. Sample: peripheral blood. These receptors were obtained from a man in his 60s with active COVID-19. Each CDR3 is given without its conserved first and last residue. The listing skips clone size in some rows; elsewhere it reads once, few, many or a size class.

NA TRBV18 ASSRDRGETQY
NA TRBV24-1 ATSDLGQSSGVWF
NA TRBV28 ASSPTGISSGNTIY
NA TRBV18 ASSPELGTASYEQY
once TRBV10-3 AISESPILGHFNEQY
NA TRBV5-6 ASSGGGLSTDTQY
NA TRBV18 ASSELAASTGELF
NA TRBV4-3 ASSQDLHRGSGRGDTQY
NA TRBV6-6 ASSYRERGGYNEQF
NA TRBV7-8 ASSRRGRADGEQY
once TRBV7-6 ASSLAASGGLTYEQY
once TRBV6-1 ASSEQGITPDNEQF